This record concerns one TCR beta chain sequence. Its antigen is currently not known. Base qualities are not recorded, but no much larger clone differs from it by a single base. These data originate in a study of blood T cell repertoires in COVID-19 (dated by TCRdb to about 2020). In the study overall: Collaborator samples came from the United States, Italy and Spain and covered acute and convalescent phases of COVID-19. The prospective study material was composed of cDNA or gDNA derived from T cells, B-cell-depleted T cells, or PBMCs. Subjects who had been exposed to COVID-19, were actively infected with it, or had recovered from it provided the deeply sampled blood TCRbeta repertoires that made up the dataset. The repertoires were made available in a free public database intended to serve as a resource for research on the immune response to SARS-CoV-2. Samples were obtained from the ongoing ImmuneRACE study (first 160 participants) and from about 1,300 subjects provided by 6 global collaborators. Sample metadata almost always included a de-identified subject ID, COVID-19 status, age in years and sex. Where available, HLA class I and class II types were obtained from metadata supplied by the sample provider rather than from assay-based typing.

Overall study outcomes, separate from this receptor: The amount of clinical and demographic metadata varied by source and participant and was provided uncurated.

The immunoSEQ Assay, a bias-controlled multiplex PCR, was used to amplify TCRbeta CDR3 regions from genomic DNA. Processing in the source paper ran as follows. The number of nucleated cells in each sample was estimated from the amplification of reference gene primers within the assay. To quantify the absolute abundance of each unique TCRbeta CDR3 rearrangement, sequence reads were collapsed and filtered. For each sample, productive Simpson clonality was calculated as the square root of Simpson's diversity index over productive rearrangements. TCRdb mirrors the immuneACCESS table, restricted to in-frame sequences. Some clones are absent from its copies; in checked studies, under half trace to an unresolved V gene, and the reason for the others is unknown. That table is the source of V, J and clone size, and D and trimming were worked out from the DNA. This sample is represented by approximately 35,000 clones; roughly 85% of them were singletons. About 6.1% of the sample belongs to the ten largest clones.

Each collaborating institution followed its own protocols to collect whole blood in K2EDTA tubes. For TCRbeta analysis, collaborators shipped samples in one of three forms: frozen whole blood, isolated PBMCs, or DNA extracted from either of those sample types. From a lookup of the germline V gene, CDR1 and CDR2 are SGHTA and FQGNSA. V and J lose 1 base and 8 bases, and a span of 10 bases separates them. The CDR3 goes from the cysteine to the phenylalanine over 13 residues. Only CDR3 DNA is held: 39 bases, read in frame from base 1. The sequence derives from a man in his 60s with active COVID-19. The sequence joins TRBV7-2 to TRBJ2-3, with a weak D call of TRBD1 (7 bases match). Specimen: peripheral blood. The nucleotides read TGTGCCAGCAGCTTAGGACAGGGAGGTACGCAGTATTTT. This yields the protein CASSLGQGGTQYF.